Listed below are T cell receptor beta chains from one sample, sequenced in a study of identical twins. A single record per CDR3 protein comes from TCRdb applying MiXCR to the 5' RACE reads. Among around 570,000 distinct CDR3 sequences listed, approximately 9.6% were seen once. A further study also used this sample, focusing on yellow fever vaccine responses in identical twins.

Material: PBMCs. These receptor sequences come from a woman between 18 and 29 years old in good health. Both conserved end residues are part of each CDR3. Each record gives: clone size, V gene, CDR3 length, D gene, J gene, CDR3 protein, CDR3 DNA. D genes are given only for firm matches. Size is stated for part of the rows, as once, few or many counts, or as a class when the clone is expanded.

clone size: .
V gene: TRBV12-5
CDR3 length: 15
D gene: .
J gene: TRBJ2-3
CDR3 protein: CASGFGQTATDTQYF
CDR3 DNA: TGTGCTAGTGGTTTCGGCCAGACCGCAACAGATACGCAGTATTTT

clone size: few
V gene: TRBV4-3
CDR3 length: 14
D gene: TRBD1
J gene: TRBJ1-2
CDR3 protein: CASTIDRDNYGYTF
CDR3 DNA: TGCGCCAGCACCATCGACAGGGACAACTATGGCTACACCTTC

clone size: many
V gene: TRBV5-1
CDR3 length: 18
D gene: .
J gene: TRBJ2-7
CDR3 protein: CASSLAYGEGHISYEQYF
CDR3 DNA: TGCGCCAGCAGCTTGGCTTACGGGGAGGGACATATCTCCTACGAGCAGTACTTC

clone size: many
V gene: TRBV20-1
CDR3 length: 14
D gene: .
J gene: TRBJ1-1
CDR3 protein: CSASREGGHTEAFF
CDR3 DNA: TGCAGTGCTTCCCGGGAGGGCGGTCACACTGAAGCTTTCTTT

clone size: many
V gene: TRBV29-1
CDR3 length: 15
D gene: .
J gene: TRBJ2-7
CDR3 protein: CSVETSGTASYEQYF
CDR3 DNA: TGCAGCGTTGAAACGTCCGGGACGGCCTCCTACGAGCAGTACTTC

clone size: .
V gene: TRBV5-1
CDR3 length: 13
D gene: TRBD1
J gene: TRBJ1-6
CDR3 protein: CASSQGANSPLHF
CDR3 DNA: TGCGCCAGCAGCCAGGGGGCGAATTCACCCCTCCACTTT

clone size: .
V gene: TRBV10-3
CDR3 length: 13
D gene: TRBD1
J gene: TRBJ2-1
CDR3 protein: CAITRDSSNEQFF
CDR3 DNA: TGTGCCATCACCCGGGACAGTAGCAATGAGCAGTTCTTC

clone size: few
V gene: TRBV6-1
CDR3 length: 16
D gene: TRBD1
J gene: TRBJ1-1
CDR3 protein: CASSIGQALRNTEAFF
CDR3 DNA: TGTGCCAGCAGTATCGGACAGGCCTTGCGAAACACTGAAGCTTTCTTT

clone size: many
V gene: TRBV7-9
CDR3 length: 15
D gene: .
J gene: TRBJ2-7
CDR3 protein: CASSPRQEALYEQYF
CDR3 DNA: TGTGCCAGCAGCCCCAGACAGGAGGCGCTTTACGAGCAGTACTTC

clone size: many
V gene: TRBV7-2
CDR3 length: 13
D gene: .
J gene: TRBJ1-2
CDR3 protein: CASSSQPTHGYTF
CDR3 DNA: TGTGCCAGCAGCTCACAACCAACTCATGGCTACACCTTC

clone size: .
V gene: TRBV7-2
CDR3 length: 15
D gene: TRBD2
J gene: TRBJ2-1
CDR3 protein: CASSLTGTSNNEQFF
CDR3 DNA: TGTGCCAGCAGCTTAACTGGGACTAGTAACAATGAGCAGTTCTTC

clone size: many
V gene: TRBV11-2
CDR3 length: 14
D gene: .
J gene: TRBJ2-7
CDR3 protein: CASSLRLQSYEQYF
CDR3 DNA: TGTGCCAGCAGCTTACGACTACAATCCTACGAGCAGTACTTC

clone size: few
V gene: TRBV20-1
CDR3 length: 13
D gene: .
J gene: TRBJ1-1
CDR3 protein: CSAENARTAEAFF
CDR3 DNA: TGCAGTGCTGAGAACGCCCGGACGGCTGAAGCTTTCTTT

clone size: .
V gene: TRBV6-5
CDR3 length: 11
D gene: .
J gene: TRBJ2-7
CDR3 protein: CASRLAYEQYF
CDR3 DNA: TGTGCCAGCAGGCTAGCGTACGAGCAGTACTTC

clone size: .
V gene: TRBV4-3
CDR3 length: 17
D gene: .
J gene: TRBJ2-1
CDR3 protein: CASSQDEMSGPYNEQFF
CDR3 DNA: TGCGCCAGCAGCCAAGATGAAATGAGCGGACCTTACAATGAGCAGTTCTTC

clone size: few
V gene: TRBV11-1
CDR3 length: 16
D gene: .
J gene: TRBJ2-7
CDR3 protein: CASSLPTGLVSHEQYF
CDR3 DNA: TGTGCCAGCAGCTTACCAACAGGGTTGGTTTCCCACGAGCAGTACTTC

clone size: many
V gene: TRBV7-2
CDR3 length: 15
D gene: TRBD1
J gene: TRBJ2-7
CDR3 protein: CASSSRRQGAYEQYF
CDR3 DNA: TGTGCCAGCAGCTCCCGGAGACAGGGGGCCTACGAGCAGTACTTC

clone size: few
V gene: TRBV20-1
CDR3 length: 14
D gene: TRBD1
J gene: TRBJ1-5
CDR3 protein: CSAGQGGENQPQHF
CDR3 DNA: TGCAGTGCAGGACAGGGGGGGGAGAATCAGCCCCAGCATTTT

clone size: .
V gene: TRBV24-1
CDR3 length: 17
D gene: .
J gene: TRBJ2-5
CDR3 protein: CATSDQGLPGLGQIQYF
CDR3 DNA: TGTGCCACCAGTGATCAGGGGCTACCGGGTCTCGGACAGATCCAGTACTTC

clone size: many
V gene: TRBV28
CDR3 length: 15
D gene: TRBD1
J gene: TRBJ2-2
CDR3 protein: CASSTGTGDTGELFF
CDR3 DNA: TGTGCCAGCAGTACCGGGACAGGGGACACCGGGGAGCTGTTTTTT

clone size: many
V gene: TRBV20-1
CDR3 length: 16
D gene: .
J gene: TRBJ2-4
CDR3 protein: CSAGRGDLGAKNIQYF
CDR3 DNA: TGCAGTGCGGGCAGGGGGGACCTGGGGGCCAAAAACATTCAGTACTTC

clone size: many
V gene: TRBV3-1
CDR3 length: 14
D gene: TRBD2
J gene: TRBJ2-2
CDR3 protein: CASSRSGGTGELFF
CDR3 DNA: TGTGCCAGCAGCCGTAGCGGGGGGACCGGGGAGCTGTTTTTT

clone size: .
V gene: TRBV7-2
CDR3 length: 15
D gene: TRBD1
J gene: TRBJ1-1
CDR3 protein: CASSATGTGAAEAFF
CDR3 DNA: TGTGCCAGCAGCGCCACCGGGACAGGGGCCGCTGAAGCTTTCTTT

clone size: many
V gene: TRBV5-5
CDR3 length: 13
D gene: .
J gene: TRBJ2-3
CDR3 protein: CASSGWGTDTQYF
CDR3 DNA: TGTGCCAGCAGCGGCTGGGGTACAGATACGCAGTATTTT

clone size: few
V gene: TRBV3-1
CDR3 length: 17
D gene: .
J gene: TRBJ2-1
CDR3 protein: CASSQLSKRRREGEQFF
CDR3 DNA: TGTGCCAGCAGCCAACTGAGCAAAAGGCGGCGGGAAGGTGAGCAGTTCTTC

clone size: .
V gene: TRBV6-1
CDR3 length: 16
D gene: .
J gene: TRBJ2-6
CDR3 protein: CASSRGRTSGANVLTF
CDR3 DNA: TGTGCCAGCAGTCGCGGACGGACCTCTGGGGCCAACGTCCTGACTTTC

clone size: .
V gene: TRBV6-4
CDR3 length: 15
D gene: .
J gene: TRBJ2-5
CDR3 protein: CASSGPLGESETQYF
CDR3 DNA: TGTGCCAGCAGTGGGCCTTTGGGGGAGTCGGAGACCCAGTACTTC

clone size: few
V gene: TRBV3-1
CDR3 length: 16
D gene: TRBD2
J gene: TRBJ2-1
CDR3 protein: CASSPGLAGGRGEQFF
CDR3 DNA: TGTGCCAGCAGCCCCGGGCTAGCGGGGGGGCGGGGTGAGCAGTTCTTC

clone size: many
V gene: TRBV7-6
CDR3 length: 14
D gene: TRBD1
J gene: TRBJ2-5
CDR3 protein: CASSRTGAQETQYF
CDR3 DNA: TGTGCCAGCAGCCGGACAGGGGCCCAAGAGACCCAGTACTTC

clone size: few
V gene: TRBV28
CDR3 length: 16
D gene: TRBD2
J gene: TRBJ2-5
CDR3 protein: CASSFRLAGVSETQYF
CDR3 DNA: TGTGCCAGCAGTTTTAGACTAGCGGGAGTGTCAGAGACCCAGTACTTC

clone size: many
V gene: TRBV10-3
CDR3 length: 15
D gene: TRBD2
J gene: TRBJ2-1
CDR3 protein: CAISDGTSGIYEQFF
CDR3 DNA: TGTGCCATCAGTGACGGGACTAGCGGGATATATGAGCAGTTCTTC

clone size: many
V gene: TRBV20-1
CDR3 length: 13
D gene: TRBD2
J gene: TRBJ2-3
CDR3 protein: CSAGTSGADTQYF
CDR3 DNA: TGCAGTGCTGGGACTAGCGGGGCAGATACGCAGTATTTT

clone size: few
V gene: TRBV12-3/TRBV12-4
CDR3 length: 16
D gene: .
J gene: TRBJ1-1
CDR3 protein: CASSLGAGLRNTEAFF
CDR3 DNA: TGTGCCAGCAGTTTAGGTGCGGGACTAAGGAACACTGAAGCTTTCTTT

clone size: .
V gene: TRBV7-7
CDR3 length: 14
D gene: TRBD1
J gene: TRBJ2-1
CDR3 protein: CASSTGQGHNEQFF
CDR3 DNA: TGTGCTAGCAGCACGGGACAGGGCCACAATGAGCAGTTCTTC

clone size: .
V gene: TRBV6-2/TRBV6-3
CDR3 length: 14
D gene: TRBD2
J gene: TRBJ2-1
CDR3 protein: CASSPSGRRNEQFF
CDR3 DNA: TGTGCCAGCAGCCCTAGCGGGAGGAGGAATGAGCAGTTCTTC

clone size: .
V gene: TRBV6-1
CDR3 length: 14
D gene: TRBD1
J gene: TRBJ2-1
CDR3 protein: CASSRDRGYHEQFF
CDR3 DNA: TGTGCCAGCAGCCGGGACAGGGGCTACCATGAGCAGTTCTTC

clone size: .
V gene: TRBV11-2
CDR3 length: 14
D gene: .
J gene: TRBJ2-1
CDR3 protein: CASSLRILPNEQFF
CDR3 DNA: TGTGCCAGCAGCCTCCGGATACTTCCCAATGAGCAGTTCTTC

clone size: .
V gene: TRBV7-2
CDR3 length: 17
D gene: TRBD2
J gene: TRBJ2-1
CDR3 protein: CASSIVTPGLAGDEQFF
CDR3 DNA: TGTGCCAGCAGCATCGTTACCCCGGGACTAGCGGGAGATGAGCAGTTCTTC

clone size: many
V gene: TRBV3-1
CDR3 length: 19
D gene: TRBD1
J gene: TRBJ2-2
CDR3 protein: CASSSPGQGRRWSTGELFF
CDR3 DNA: TGTGCCAGCAGCTCCCCGGGACAGGGTCGACGTTGGTCCACCGGGGAGCTGTTTTTT

clone size: few
V gene: TRBV10-1
CDR3 length: 16
D gene: .
J gene: TRBJ2-2
CDR3 protein: CASSESTPANTGELFF
CDR3 DNA: TGCGCCAGCAGTGAGTCGACTCCAGCGAACACCGGGGAGCTGTTTTTT

clone size: few
V gene: TRBV6-2/TRBV6-3
CDR3 length: 13
D gene: .
J gene: TRBJ1-2
CDR3 protein: CATAVSAHYGYTF
CDR3 DNA: TGTGCCACTGCTGTGTCCGCGCACTATGGCTACACCTTC

clone size: few
V gene: TRBV4-1
CDR3 length: 18
D gene: .
J gene: TRBJ2-4
CDR3 protein: CASSHYTGTPEGKNIQYF
CDR3 DNA: TGCGCCAGCAGCCACTACACCGGGACCCCCGAGGGCAAAAACATTCAGTACTTC

clone size: few
V gene: TRBV4-2
CDR3 length: 14
D gene: .
J gene: TRBJ1-1
CDR3 protein: CASSQAWDTTEAFF
CDR3 DNA: TGTGCCAGCAGCCAAGCATGGGACACCACTGAAGCTTTCTTT

clone size: few
V gene: TRBV24-1
CDR3 length: 13
D gene: .
J gene: TRBJ2-2
CDR3 protein: CATSDLGGGELFF
CDR3 DNA: TGTGCCACCAGTGATTTAGGCGGTGGGGAGCTGTTTTTT

clone size: few
V gene: TRBV7-8
CDR3 length: 15
D gene: .
J gene: TRBJ2-7
CDR3 protein: CASSLGLAAIYEQYF
CDR3 DNA: TGTGCCAGCAGCTTAGGGCTGGCAGCGATCTACGAGCAGTACTTC

clone size: .
V gene: TRBV7-9
CDR3 length: 15
D gene: TRBD1
J gene: TRBJ2-3
CDR3 protein: CASSEDRGGPDTQYF
CDR3 DNA: TGTGCCAGCAGCGAAGACAGGGGGGGGCCAGATACGCAGTATTTT

clone size: .
V gene: TRBV20-1
CDR3 length: 13
D gene: .
J gene: TRBJ1-1
CDR3 protein: CSALTRVVTEAFF
CDR3 DNA: TGCAGTGCTCTCACCAGGGTGGTCACTGAAGCTTTCTTT

clone size: many
V gene: TRBV12-3/TRBV12-4
CDR3 length: 14
D gene: .
J gene: TRBJ1-5
CDR3 protein: CASSLGGNNQPQHF
CDR3 DNA: TGTGCCAGCAGTTTAGGTGGCAACAATCAGCCCCAGCATTTT